This is a list of T cell receptor beta chains from one sample in a study of T cells after yellow fever vaccination. TCRdb called the 5' RACE reads again in MiXCR, with one record for every CDR3 protein. This sample has some 54,000 distinct CDR3 sequences; around 7% occur once, and the top ten carry approximately 24%. This material consisted of CD8+ T cells not binding an NS4B(214-222) dextramer, sorted from PBMCs, taken roughly seven weeks after the first yellow fever vaccination. These receptors came from a man between 18 and 29 years old who received the YFV17D yellow fever vaccine. Each CDR3 is given with its conserved first and last residue. The listing skips clone size in some rows; elsewhere it reads once, few, many or a size class.

clone_size	cdr3_length	v_call	cdr3_aa
-	15	TRBV6-1	CASTPRGSSGNTIYF
few	15	TRBV9	CASSSGGGNQETQYF
-	13	TRBV6-2/TRBV6-3	CASTRGGLDTQYF
-	13	TRBV12-3/TRBV12-4	CASSWTAQETQYF
many	14	TRBV19	CASDYRVSNQPQHF
many	15	TRBV27	CASSFAGASNQPQHF
many	14	TRBV24-1	CASSRGAVQETQYF
few	14	TRBV20-1	CSARRDVEGRGYTF
few	14	TRBV12-5	CASGLVLRQETQYF
-	15	TRBV7-9	CASSFAGTGGIEAFF
many	18	TRBV12-3/TRBV12-4	CASSLTGVGVALTDTQYF
-	18	TRBV28	CASSFPSTSGEYTDTQYF
-	16	TRBV9	CASSVVSGGPTGELFF
-	15	TRBV5-1	CASSLADRGNEKLFF
-	15	TRBV5-6	CASSPQGVVYNEQFF
-	14	TRBV5-1	CASSLAQVNTEAFF
few	13	TRBV25-1	CASSPGGSYGYTF
few	15	TRBV7-6	CASSPPLGRYNEQFF
few	13	TRBV7-9	CASSPTTAYGYTF
few	12	TRBV15	CATGPGQGTQYF
-	13	TRBV6-2/TRBV6-3	CASRVSSYNEQFF
-	16	TRBV12-3/TRBV12-4	CASSSIISPNTGELFF
many	18	TRBV27	CASSLLPLLRDRGPEAFF
few	16	TRBV7-6	CASSRAGGTVAYEQYF
few	14	TRBV7-8	CASRTGMENTEAFF
many	20	TRBV2	CASSEEHITTGRLSYNEQFF
few	14	TRBV2	CASMYLRGEGEQFF
once	12	TRBV7-9	CASSSDSPGYTF
many	16	TRBV6-1	CASSKGQSISLETQYF
many	14	TRBV15	CATSRPSLADTQYF
many	13	TRBV7-6	CASSLRPYDEQFF
many	14	TRBV7-9	CASSPARSGNTIYF
few	16	TRBV6-5	CASSSLGGSGANVLTF
few	15	TRBV24-1	CATSDTDGNTGELFF
medium-sized	16	TRBV7-2	CASSPPWGSTNYGYTF
many	16	TRBV20-1	CSARRASGGAKDTQYF
many	13	TRBV24-1	CATSDLSGTEAFF
many	19	TRBV5-1	CASSPGLAGGNPSYNEQFF
many	17	TRBV4-3	CASSQDSGAHLLGEQFF
-	14	TRBV6-5	CASSYSSGNPEAFF
-	15	TRBV27	CASSLPGRGNTEAFF
many	15	TRBV19	CASSIGTSNYNEQFF
-	16	TRBV11-2	CASDLLAGELTDTQYF
many	14	TRBV6-1	CASSLGGESTEAFF
-	15	TRBV15	CATSREQGIADTQYF
few	15	TRBV5-4	CASSPTGTPYNEQFF